This entry concerns a single T cell receptor (beta chain). The antigen is not known. The sample is drawn from a study of T cells in localized non-small cell lung cancer. Study-level results: For the top 100 tumor clones, a median roughly 53 also appeared in adjacent lung. Elevated circulating T cell density in blood was associated with longer overall survival. Uninvolved adjacent lung, not tumor, had the highest T cell clonality.

Profiling relied on immunoSEQ multiplex PCR, and the TCRdb table lists in-frame clones only, not all of them. The repertoire holds approximately 45,000 clones, with approximately 90% as singletons. The germline V gene encodes CDR1 SNHLY and CDR2 FYNNEI. The CDR3 has 13 residues. Trimming took off 4 bases at V and 6 bases at J, with 12 bases between the two ends. V is TRBV2 and J is TRBJ2-5; tentatively, D is TRBD2 (5 bases). This sequence originates from a man aged 40-75 years with stage II lung adenocarcinoma. This specimen was PBMCs, taken before any cancer treatment. CDR3 bases: TGTGCCAGCAGTGCTGGCACGGGAAAGACCCAGTACTTC. As protein: CASSAGTGKTQYF.